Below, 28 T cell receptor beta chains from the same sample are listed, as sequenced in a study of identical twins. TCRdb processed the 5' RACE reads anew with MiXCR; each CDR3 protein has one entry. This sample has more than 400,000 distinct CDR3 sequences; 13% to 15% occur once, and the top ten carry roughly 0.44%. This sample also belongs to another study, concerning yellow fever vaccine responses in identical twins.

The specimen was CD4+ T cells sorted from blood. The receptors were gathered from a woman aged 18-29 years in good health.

As DNA, the CDR3 is TGTGCCAGCAGCGTAGGAGTGGCTAGCGGCACAGATACGCAGTATTTT. Translated: CASSVGVASGTDTQYF. The chain carries TRBV9 and TRBJ2-3, with D possibly being TRBD2 (6 bases). Per the germline V gene, CDR1 is SGDLS and CDR2 is YYNGEE. Trimming took off 0 bases at V and 1 base at J, with 12 bases between the two ends. The CDR3 length is 16 residues.

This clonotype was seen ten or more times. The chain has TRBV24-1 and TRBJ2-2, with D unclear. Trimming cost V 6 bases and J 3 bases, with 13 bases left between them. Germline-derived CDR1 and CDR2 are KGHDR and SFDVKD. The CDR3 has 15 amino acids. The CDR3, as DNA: TGTGCCACCAGTCCCAGCGTCTCTTACACCGGGGAGCTGTTTTTT. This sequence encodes CATSPSVSYTGELFF.

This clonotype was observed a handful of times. CDR3 residues: CASSLGGRRETQYF. In DNA, the CDR3 is TGTGCCAGCAGCCTCGGCGGGAGAAGAGAGACCCAGTACTTC. This sequence joins TRBV3-1 and TRBJ2-5; 7 bases map to TRBD2. The trim removed 4 bases at V and 4 bases at J, leaving 6 bases unmatched. This CDR3 is built from 14 residues. Germline-derived CDR1 and CDR2 are LGHDT and YNNKEL (reference sequence).

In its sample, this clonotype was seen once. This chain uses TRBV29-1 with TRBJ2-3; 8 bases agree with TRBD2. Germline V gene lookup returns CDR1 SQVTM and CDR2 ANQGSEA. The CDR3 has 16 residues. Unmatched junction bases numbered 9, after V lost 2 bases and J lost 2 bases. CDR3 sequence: CSVERGFSGNTDTQYF. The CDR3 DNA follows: TGCAGCGTTGAAAGAGGGTTTAGCGGGAACACAGATACGCAGTATTTT.

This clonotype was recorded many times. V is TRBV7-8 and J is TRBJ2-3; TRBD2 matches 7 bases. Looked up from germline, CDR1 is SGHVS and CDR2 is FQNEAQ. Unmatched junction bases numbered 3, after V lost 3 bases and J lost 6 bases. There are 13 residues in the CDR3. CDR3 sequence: CASSLGREDTQYF. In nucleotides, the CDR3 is TGTGCCAGCAGCTTGGGGCGGGAGGATACGCAGTATTTT.

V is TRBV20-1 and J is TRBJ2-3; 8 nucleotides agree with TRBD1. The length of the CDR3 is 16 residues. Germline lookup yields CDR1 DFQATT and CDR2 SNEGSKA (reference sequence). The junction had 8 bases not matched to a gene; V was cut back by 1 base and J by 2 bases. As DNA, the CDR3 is TGCAGTGCTAGAGGTCCTTCAGGGGGCCTCACAGATACGCAGTATTTT. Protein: CSARGPSGGLTDTQYF.

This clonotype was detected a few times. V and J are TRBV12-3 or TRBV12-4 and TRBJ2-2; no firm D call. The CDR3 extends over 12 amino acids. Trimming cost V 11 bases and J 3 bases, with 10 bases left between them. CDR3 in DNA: TGTGCCGCCAAAATACACACCGGGGAGCTGTTTTTT. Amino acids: CAAKIHTGELFF.

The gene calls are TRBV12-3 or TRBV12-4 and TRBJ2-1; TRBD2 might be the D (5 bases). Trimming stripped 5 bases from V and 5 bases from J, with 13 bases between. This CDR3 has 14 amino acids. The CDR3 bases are TGTGCCAGCAGTATCACTAGGCATCACAATGAGCAGTTCTTC. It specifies CASSITRHHNEQFF.

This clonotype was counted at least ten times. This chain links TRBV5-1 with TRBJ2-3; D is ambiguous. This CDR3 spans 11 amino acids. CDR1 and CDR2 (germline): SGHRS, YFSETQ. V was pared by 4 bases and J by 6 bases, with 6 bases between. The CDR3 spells CASSEADTQYF. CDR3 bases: TGCGCCAGCAGCGAAGCGGATACGCAGTATTTT.

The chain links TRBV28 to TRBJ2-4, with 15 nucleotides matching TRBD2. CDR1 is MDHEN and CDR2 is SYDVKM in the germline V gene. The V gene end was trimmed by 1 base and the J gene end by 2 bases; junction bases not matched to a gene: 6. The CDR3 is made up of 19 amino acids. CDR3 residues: CASSLSGLAGGRSKNIQYF. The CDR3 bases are TGTGCCAGCAGTTTATCCGGACTAGCGGGGGGGCGCTCCAAAAACATTCAGTACTTC.

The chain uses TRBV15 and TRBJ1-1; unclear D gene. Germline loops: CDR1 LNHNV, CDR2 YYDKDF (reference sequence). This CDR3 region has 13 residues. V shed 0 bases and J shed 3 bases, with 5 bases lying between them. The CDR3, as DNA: TGTGCCACCAGCAGAGATCGGCACACTGAAGCTTTCTTT. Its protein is CATSRDRHTEAFF. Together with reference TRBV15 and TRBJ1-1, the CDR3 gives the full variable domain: DAMVIQNPRYQVTQFGKPVTLSCSQTLNHNVMYWYQQKSSQAPKLLFHYYDKDFNNEADTPDNFQSRRPNTSFCFLDIRSPGLGDTAMYLCATSRDRHTEAFFGQGTRLTVV.

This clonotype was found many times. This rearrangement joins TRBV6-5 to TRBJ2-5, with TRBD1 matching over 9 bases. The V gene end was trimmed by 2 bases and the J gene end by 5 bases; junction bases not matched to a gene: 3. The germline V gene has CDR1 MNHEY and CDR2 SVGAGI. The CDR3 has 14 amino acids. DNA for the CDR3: TGTGCCAGCAGTTACGGGACAGGGAGGGAGACCCAGTACTTC. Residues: CASSYGTGRETQYF.

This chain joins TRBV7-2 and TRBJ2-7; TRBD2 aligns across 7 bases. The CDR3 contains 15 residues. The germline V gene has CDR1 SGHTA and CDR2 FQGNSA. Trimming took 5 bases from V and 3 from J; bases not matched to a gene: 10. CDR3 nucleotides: TGTGCCAGCAGCGCGACTAGCCAAGTTTTCTACGAGCAGTACTTC. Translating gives CASSATSQVFYEQYF.

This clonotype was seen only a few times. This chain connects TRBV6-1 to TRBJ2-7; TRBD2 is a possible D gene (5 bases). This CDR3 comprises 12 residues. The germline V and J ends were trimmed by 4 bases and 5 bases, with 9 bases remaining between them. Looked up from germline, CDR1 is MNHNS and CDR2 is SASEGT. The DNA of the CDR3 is TGTGCCAGCAGTGTTGCCGGGGACGAGCAGTACGTC. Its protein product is CASSVAGDEQYV.

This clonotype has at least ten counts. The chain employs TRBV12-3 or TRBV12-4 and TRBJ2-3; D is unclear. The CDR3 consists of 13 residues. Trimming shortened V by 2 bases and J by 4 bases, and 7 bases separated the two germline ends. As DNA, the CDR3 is TGTGCCAGCAGTTTAAATCGGCCAGATACGCAGTATTTT. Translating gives CASSLNRPDTQYF.

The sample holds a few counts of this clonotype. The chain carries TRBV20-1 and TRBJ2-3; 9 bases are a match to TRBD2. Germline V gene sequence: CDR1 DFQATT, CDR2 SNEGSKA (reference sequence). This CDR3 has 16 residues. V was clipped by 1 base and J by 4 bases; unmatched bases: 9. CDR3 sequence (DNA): TGCAGTGCTAGAGTTCTTATGCTAGCGGGATCAGATACGCAGTATTTT. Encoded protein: CSARVLMLAGSDTQYF.

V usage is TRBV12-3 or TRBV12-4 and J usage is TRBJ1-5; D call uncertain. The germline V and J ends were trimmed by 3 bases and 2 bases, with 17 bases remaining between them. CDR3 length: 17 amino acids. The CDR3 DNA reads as TGTGCCAGCAGTTTCAACAATGTGGGGAATGGCAATCAGCCCCAGCATTTT. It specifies CASSFNNVGNGNQPQHF.

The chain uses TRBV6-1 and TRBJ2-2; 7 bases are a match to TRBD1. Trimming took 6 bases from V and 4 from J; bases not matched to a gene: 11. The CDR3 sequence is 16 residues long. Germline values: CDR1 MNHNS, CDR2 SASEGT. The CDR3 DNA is TGTGCCAGCAGCGCCGACAGGGCCCCCGTCACCGGGGAGCTGTTTTTT. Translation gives CASSADRAPVTGELFF.

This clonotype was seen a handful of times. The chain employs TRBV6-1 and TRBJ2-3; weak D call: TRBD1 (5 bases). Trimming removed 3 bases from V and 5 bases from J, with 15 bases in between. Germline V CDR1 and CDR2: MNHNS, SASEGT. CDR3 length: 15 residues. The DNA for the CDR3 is TGTGCCAGCAGTGAGGAAAGGACAATCAAAGATACGCAGTATTTT. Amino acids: CASSEERTIKDTQYF.

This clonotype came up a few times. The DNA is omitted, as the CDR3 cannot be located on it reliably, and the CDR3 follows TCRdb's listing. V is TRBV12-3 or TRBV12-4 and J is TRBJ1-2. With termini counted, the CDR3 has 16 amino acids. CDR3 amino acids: CASSLTSGRQRSGYTF.

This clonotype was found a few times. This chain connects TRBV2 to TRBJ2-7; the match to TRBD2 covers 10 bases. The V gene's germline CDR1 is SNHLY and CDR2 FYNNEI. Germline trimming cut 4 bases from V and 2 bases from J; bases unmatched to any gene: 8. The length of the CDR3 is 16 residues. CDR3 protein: CASSVKTSGVAYEQYV. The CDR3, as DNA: TGTGCCAGCAGTGTTAAAACTAGCGGGGTTGCCTACGAGCAGTACGTC.

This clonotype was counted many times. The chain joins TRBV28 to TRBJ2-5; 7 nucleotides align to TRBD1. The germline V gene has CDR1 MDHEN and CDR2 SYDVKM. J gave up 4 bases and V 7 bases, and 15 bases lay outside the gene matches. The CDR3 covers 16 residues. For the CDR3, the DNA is TGTGCCAGCACCGAGGCAAACAGGGGCTTGGGAGAGACCCAGTACTTC. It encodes CASTEANRGLGETQYF.

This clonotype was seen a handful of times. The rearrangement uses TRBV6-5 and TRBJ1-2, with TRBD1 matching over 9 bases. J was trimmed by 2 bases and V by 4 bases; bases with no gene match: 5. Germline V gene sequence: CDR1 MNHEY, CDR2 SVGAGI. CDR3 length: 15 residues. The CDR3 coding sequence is TGTGCCAGCAGTTCGTACGGGACAGGGAACTATGGCTACACCTTC. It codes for CASSSYGTGNYGYTF.

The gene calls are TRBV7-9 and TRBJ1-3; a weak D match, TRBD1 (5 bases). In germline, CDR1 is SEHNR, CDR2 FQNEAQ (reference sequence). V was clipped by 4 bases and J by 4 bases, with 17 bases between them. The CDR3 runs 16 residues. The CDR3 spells CASSSSGGITGNTIYF. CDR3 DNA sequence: TGTGCCAGCAGCTCCTCGGGGGGGATTACCGGAAACACCATATATTTT.

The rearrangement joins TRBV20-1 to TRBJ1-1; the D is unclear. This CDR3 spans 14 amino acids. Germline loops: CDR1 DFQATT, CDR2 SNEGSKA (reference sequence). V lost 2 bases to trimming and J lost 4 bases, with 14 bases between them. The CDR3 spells CSARSTTGSTEAFF. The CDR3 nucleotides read TGCAGTGCTAGATCGACGACGGGGAGCACTGAAGCTTTCTTT.

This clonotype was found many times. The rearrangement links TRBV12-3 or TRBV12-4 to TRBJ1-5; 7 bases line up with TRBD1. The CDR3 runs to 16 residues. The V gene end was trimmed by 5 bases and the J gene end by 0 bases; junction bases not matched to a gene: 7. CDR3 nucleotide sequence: TGTGCCAGCAGTCCCCGGACAGGAGTTAGCAATCAGCCCCAGCATTTT. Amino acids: CASSPRTGVSNQPQHF.

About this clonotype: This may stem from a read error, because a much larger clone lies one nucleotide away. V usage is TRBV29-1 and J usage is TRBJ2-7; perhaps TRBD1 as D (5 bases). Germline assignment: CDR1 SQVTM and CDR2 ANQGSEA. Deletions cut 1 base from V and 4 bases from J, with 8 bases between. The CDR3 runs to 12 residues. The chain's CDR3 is CSVEVQGYEQYF. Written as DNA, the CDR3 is TGCAGCGTTGAAGTTCAGGGTTACGAGCAGTACTTC.

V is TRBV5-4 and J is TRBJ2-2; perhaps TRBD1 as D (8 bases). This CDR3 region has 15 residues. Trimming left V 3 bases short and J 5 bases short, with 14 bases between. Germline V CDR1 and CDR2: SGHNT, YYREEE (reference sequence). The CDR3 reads CASSSTGGGTGELFF. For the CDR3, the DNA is TGTGCCAGCAGCTCTACAGGGGGGGGAACCGGGGAGCTGTTTTTT.